The rows below give T cell receptor beta chains drawn from one sample of a study of T-cell reconstitution after alpha-beta-depleted transplantation in children. TCRdb itself ran the PCR reads through MiXCR, one entry per CDR3 protein. The data contain about a million distinct CDR3 sequences, around 30% of them singletons. The sample in question was PBMCs, mostly from graft donor cells, obtained 360 days after TCRalphabeta/CD19-depleted stem cell transplant. All receptors come from a boy younger than two who had a stem cell transplant for SCID, so the T cells may come from the graft donor. CDR3s include the opening cysteine and the closing phenylalanine or tryptophan. The order of the fields is J gene, D gene, clone size, V gene, CDR3 protein, CDR3 DNA. The D gene is left open where the match is weak. Expanded clones get a size class; other rows say once, few or many, or leave the size out.

TRBJ1-4 . . TRBV6-2/TRBV6-3 CASSPPQTATNEKLFF TGTGCCAGCAGTCCCCCACAGACAGCAACTAATGAAAAACTGTTTTTT
TRBJ2-1 TRBD2 few TRBV28 CASSFPGLAGGLDNEQFF TGTGCCAGCAGTTTCCCAGGACTAGCGGGGGGTTTGGACAATGAGCAGTTCTTC
TRBJ2-5 . few TRBV29-1 CSVAFGLQETQYF TGCAGCGTTGCATTTGGCTTACAAGAGACCCAGTACTTC
TRBJ2-2 . . TRBV29-1 CSAGDGRTGELFF TGCAGCGCTGGGGACGGACGCACCGGGGAGCTGTTTTTT
TRBJ1-6 . few TRBV28 CASIGNSYYSPLHF TGTGCCAGCATAGGGAACAGCTACTATTCACCCCTCCACTTT
TRBJ2-3 . . TRBV12-3/TRBV12-4 CASTPADTQYF TGTGCCAGCACCCCGGCGGATACGCAGTATTTT
TRBJ2-1 . . TRBV29-1 CSVGFHRANEQFF TGCAGCGTGGGCTTTCACAGGGCCAATGAGCAGTTCTTC
TRBJ2-4 . . TRBV4-1 CASSQDRQGWGNIQYF TGCGCCAGCAGCCAAGATCGTCAGGGTTGGGGAAACATTCAGTACTTC
TRBJ2-1 . . TRBV6-5 CASSRAGWQVSSEQFF TGTGCCAGCAGCCGCGCTGGGTGGCAGGTGAGCTCTGAGCAGTTCTTC
TRBJ2-3 TRBD2 many TRBV5-1 CASSLAGGDTQYF TGTGCCAGCAGCTTAGCGGGGGGAGATACGCAGTATTTT
TRBJ2-5 . many TRBV5-6 CASTKWGGETQYF TGTGCCAGCACCAAATGGGGCGGGGAGACCCAGTACTTC
TRBJ2-1 . few TRBV7-2 CASSLEAVVQFF TGTGCCAGCAGCTTAGAAGCTGTGGTGCAGTTCTTC
TRBJ1-2 . . TRBV6-1 CASSEGLWEIEAYTF TGTGCCAGCAGTGAGGGTTTGTGGGAAATCGAAGCCTACACCTTC
TRBJ1-2 . . TRBV7-2 CASSLERTVLNYGYTF TGTGCCAGCAGCTTAGAACGGACAGTTTTAAACTATGGCTACACCTTC
TRBJ2-1 . few TRBV3-1 CASSRSIVGVDEQFF TGTGCCAGCAGCCGGTCGATAGTGGGGGTCGATGAGCAGTTCTTC
TRBJ2-7 TRBD1 few TRBV3-1 CASSPYTGDEQYF TGTGCCAGCAGCCCTTATACAGGGGACGAGCAGTACTTC
TRBJ2-5 . few TRBV20-1 CSARDPNQRAKRGTQYF TGCAGTGCTAGAGATCCTAATCAGCGGGCCAAACGGGGGACCCAGTACTTC
TRBJ2-7 . . TRBV5-1 CASSSGQDEQYF TGCGCCAGCAGCTCAGGCCAGGACGAGCAGTACTTC
TRBJ2-2 . . TRBV12-3/TRBV12-4 CASSPGGVNGGELFF TGTGCCAGCTCCCCCGGCGGGGTAAACGGCGGGGAGCTGTTTTTT
TRBJ2-5 . . TRBV4-1 CASSQEGGSLPETKYF TGCGCCAGCAGCCAAGAAGGAGGGAGCCTCCCAGAGACCAAGTACTTC
TRBJ2-5 . few TRBV20-1 CSLEKGGYQETQYF TGCAGCCTTGAGAAGGGGGGATACCAAGAGACCCAGTACTTC
TRBJ1-2 . . TRBV15 CATSRSGIDSYTF TGTGCCACCAGCCGATCAGGGATTGATAGCTACACCTTC
TRBJ2-1 TRBD2 few TRBV18 CASSPRERGSYNEQFF TGTGCCAGCTCACCACGGGAGCGGGGCTCCTACAATGAGCAGTTCTTC
TRBJ2-3 . few TRBV5-4 CASSLEGWGDTQYF TGTGCCAGCAGCTTGGAAGGTTGGGGAGATACGCAGTATTTT
TRBJ2-7 . . TRBV5-1 CASTRGETYEQYF TGCGCCAGCACTAGAGGGGAAACCTACGAGCAGTACTTC
TRBJ2-2 TRBD2 . TRBV5-1 CTSSLVRDYLTGELFF TGCACCAGCAGCTTGGTGCGGGACTACCTCACCGGGGAGCTGTTTTTT
TRBJ1-2 . few TRBV6-5 CASSSERDYGYTF TGTGCCAGCAGTTCGGAGAGGGACTATGGCTACACCTTC
TRBJ2-1 TRBD2 . TRBV20-1 CSARRSGTRGGEQFF TGCAGTGCGAGGAGGTCCGGGACTAGGGGAGGTGAGCAGTTCTTC
TRBJ2-7 . . TRBV5-1 CASSLDHRSYEQYF TGCGCCAGCAGCTTGGATCACAGGTCCTACGAGCAGTACTTC
TRBJ2-7 . . TRBV20-1 CSASPTTSSYEQYF TGCAGTGCTAGCCCGACAACTAGCTCCTACGAGCAGTACTTC
TRBJ1-1 . few TRBV4-1 CASSQEGRLNTEAFF TGCGCCAGCAGCCAAGAGGGCAGACTGAACACTGAAGCTTTCTTT
TRBJ1-1 TRBD1 . TRBV2 CASSDPGDRGLNTEAFF TGTGCCAGCAGTGACCCCGGGGACAGGGGATTGAACACTGAAGCTTTCTTT
TRBJ2-7 TRBD1 . TRBV5-1 CASSNLGGLSYEQYF TGCGCCAGCAGCAACCTAGGGGGCCTTTCCTACGAGCAGTACTTC
TRBJ2-1 TRBD2 . TRBV20-1 CSAPKGGARVYNEQFF TGCAGTGCTCCAAAGGGAGGGGCGCGGGTCTACAATGAGCAGTTCTTC
TRBJ2-3 TRBD2 few TRBV20-1 CSARTSGGLNRTQYF TGCAGTGCCAGGACTAGCGGGGGATTGAACAGGACGCAGTATTTT
TRBJ1-5 . few TRBV12-3/TRBV12-4 CASSLGSPSPQHF TGTGCCAGCAGTTTAGGAAGCCCATCGCCCCAGCATTTT
TRBJ2-1 . . TRBV6-2/TRBV6-3 CASRGGQLGEFF TGTGCCAGCAGGGGGGGACAGCTGGGTGAGTTCTTC
TRBJ1-1 . . TRBV12-3/TRBV12-4 CASSPRAEAFF TGTGCCAGCAGCCCCCGTGCTGAAGCTTTCTTT
TRBJ2-3 . few TRBV29-1 CSVVDWDTDTQYF TGCAGCGTTGTCGACTGGGACACAGATACGCAGTATTTT
TRBJ1-3 . few TRBV12-3/TRBV12-4 CASSLGLRVIEGNTIYF TGTGCCAGCAGTTTAGGGCTCAGGGTAATCGAAGGAAACACCATATATTTT